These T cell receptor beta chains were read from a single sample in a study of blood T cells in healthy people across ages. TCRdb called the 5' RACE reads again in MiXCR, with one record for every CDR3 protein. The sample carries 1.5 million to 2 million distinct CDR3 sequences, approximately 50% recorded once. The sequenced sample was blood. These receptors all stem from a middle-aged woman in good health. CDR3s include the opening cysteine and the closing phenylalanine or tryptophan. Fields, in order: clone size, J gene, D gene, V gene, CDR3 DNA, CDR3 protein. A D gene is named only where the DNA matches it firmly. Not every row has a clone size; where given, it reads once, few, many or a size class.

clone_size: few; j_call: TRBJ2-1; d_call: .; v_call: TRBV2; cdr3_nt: TGTGCCAGCAGTGGCCTAGGGCAGAATGAGCAGTTCTTC; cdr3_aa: CASSGLGQNEQFF
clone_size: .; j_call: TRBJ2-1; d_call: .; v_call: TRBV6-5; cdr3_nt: TGTGCCAGCAGTTACTCGAAGGGGCTGGCAGGGGTCTATGAGCAGTTCTTC; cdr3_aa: CASSYSKGLAGVYEQFF
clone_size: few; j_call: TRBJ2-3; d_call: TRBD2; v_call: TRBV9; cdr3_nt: TGTGCCAGCAGCTTGACAACGACTAGCGGGGGACCCACAGATACGCAGTATTTT; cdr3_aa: CASSLTTTSGGPTDTQYF
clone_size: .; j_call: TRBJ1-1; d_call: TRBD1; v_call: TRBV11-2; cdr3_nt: TGTGCCAGCAGCTCCAGACAGGGCGGTAAAAACACTGAAGCTTTCTTT; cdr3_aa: CASSSRQGGKNTEAFF
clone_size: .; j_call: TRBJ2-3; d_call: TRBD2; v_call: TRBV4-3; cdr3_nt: TGCGCCAGCAGCTTCCGGACTAGCGTTACAGATACGCAGTATTTT; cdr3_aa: CASSFRTSVTDTQYF
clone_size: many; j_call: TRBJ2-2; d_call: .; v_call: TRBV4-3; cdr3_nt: TGCGCCAGCAGCCAAGAGGACGGTAACACCGGGGAGCTGTTTTTT; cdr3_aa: CASSQEDGNTGELFF
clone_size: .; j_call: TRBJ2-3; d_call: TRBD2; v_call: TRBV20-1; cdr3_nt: TGCAGTGCTCCACTCCTAGCGGGGGGCCGCACAGATACGCAGTATTTT; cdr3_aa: CSAPLLAGGRTDTQYF
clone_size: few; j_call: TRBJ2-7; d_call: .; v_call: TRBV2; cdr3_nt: TGTGCCAGCAGGCTGACAGGACCCAGCTACGAGCAGTACTTC; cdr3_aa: CASRLTGPSYEQYF
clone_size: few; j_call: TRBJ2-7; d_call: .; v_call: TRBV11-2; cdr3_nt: TGTGCCAGCAGCCCTGCCCCCGGATCCTACGAGCAGTACTTC; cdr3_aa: CASSPAPGSYEQYF
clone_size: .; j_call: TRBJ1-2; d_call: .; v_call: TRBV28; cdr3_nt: TGTGCCTCTCGGACTTCTGGAAACTATGGCTACACCTTC; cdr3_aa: CASRTSGNYGYTF
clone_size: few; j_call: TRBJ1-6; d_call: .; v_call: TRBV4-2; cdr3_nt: TGTGCCAGCACCCGTAAGAGCTCCTATAATTCACCCCTCCACTTT; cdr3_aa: CASTRKSSYNSPLHF
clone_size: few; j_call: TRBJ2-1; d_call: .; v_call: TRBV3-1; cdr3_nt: TGTGCCAGCAGCCAAGTTAGGGGTGGCAATGAGCAGTTCTTC; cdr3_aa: CASSQVRGGNEQFF
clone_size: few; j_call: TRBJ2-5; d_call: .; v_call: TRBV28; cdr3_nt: TGTGCCAGCAGTTTTTCCGTAGTCCAAGAGACCCAGTACTTC; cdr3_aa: CASSFSVVQETQYF
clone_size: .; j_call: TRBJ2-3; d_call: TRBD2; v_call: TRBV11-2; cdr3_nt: TGTGCCAGCAGCTTACGTTCGGGTGCCGGGACTAGCGGGAGAAGGGTCACAGATACGCAGTATTTT; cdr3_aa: CASSLRSGAGTSGRRVTDTQYF
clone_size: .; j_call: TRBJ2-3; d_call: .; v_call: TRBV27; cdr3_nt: TGTGCCAGCAGTTGGAAGGGGCGAAGCACAGATACGCAGTATTTT; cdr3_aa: CASSWKGRSTDTQYF
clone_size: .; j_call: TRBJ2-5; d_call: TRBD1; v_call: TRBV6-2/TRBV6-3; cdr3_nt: TGTGCCAGCAGTAGAGGGACAGGGCTGATTTATGAGACCCAGTACTTC; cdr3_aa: CASSRGTGLIYETQYF
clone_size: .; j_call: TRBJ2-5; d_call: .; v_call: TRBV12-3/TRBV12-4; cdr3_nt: TGTGCCAGCAGTTTGTCCACTGAGACGGAGACCCAGTACTTC; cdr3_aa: CASSLSTETETQYF
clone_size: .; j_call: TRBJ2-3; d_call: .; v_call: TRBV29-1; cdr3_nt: TGCAGCGTCGGAGTGGGAGCGAGCACAGATACGCAGTATTTT; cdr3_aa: CSVGVGASTDTQYF
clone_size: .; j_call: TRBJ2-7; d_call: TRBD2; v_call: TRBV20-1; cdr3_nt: TGCAGTGCGGAGAGAGGAGATAGCGGGGGCTACGAGCAGTACTTC; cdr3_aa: CSAERGDSGGYEQYF
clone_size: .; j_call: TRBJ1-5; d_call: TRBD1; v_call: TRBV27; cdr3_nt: TGTGCCAGCAGTAAGTCCACCAGGGGGCCGGAGTCGGGCAATCAGCCCCAGCATTTT; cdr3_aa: CASSKSTRGPESGNQPQHF
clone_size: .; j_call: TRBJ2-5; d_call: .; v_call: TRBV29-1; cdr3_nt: TGCAGCGTTGAATTCGAGGGGACCCAGTACTTC; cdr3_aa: CSVEFEGTQYF
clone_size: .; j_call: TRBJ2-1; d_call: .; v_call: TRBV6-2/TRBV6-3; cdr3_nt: TGTGCCAGCAGTTACTCGAGAAAGCCCGACCACTCCTACAATGAGCAGTTCTTC; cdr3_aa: CASSYSRKPDHSYNEQFF
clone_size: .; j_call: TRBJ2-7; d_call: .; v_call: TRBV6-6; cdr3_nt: TGTGCCAGCGGCTGGGCTGAGCAGTACTTC; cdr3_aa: CASGWAEQYF
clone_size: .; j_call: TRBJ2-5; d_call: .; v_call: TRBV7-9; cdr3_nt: TGTGCCAGCGAAGCTCGTCAAGAGACCCAGTACTTC; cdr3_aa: CASEARQETQYF
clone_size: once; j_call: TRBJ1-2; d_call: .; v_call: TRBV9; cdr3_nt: TGTGCCAGCAGGGACGCGGGCCCCTACACCTTC; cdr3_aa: CASRDAGPYTF
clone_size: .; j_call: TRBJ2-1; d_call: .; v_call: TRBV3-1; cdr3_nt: TGTGCCAGCAGGGGAGCGGAGCCCTACAATGAGCAGTTCTTC; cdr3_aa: CASRGAEPYNEQFF
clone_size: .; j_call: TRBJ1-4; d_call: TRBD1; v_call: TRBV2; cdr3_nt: TGCGCCAGCAGTGAGGAGGGGGCGATAGGAGAAAAACTGTTTTTT; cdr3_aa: CASSEEGAIGEKLFF
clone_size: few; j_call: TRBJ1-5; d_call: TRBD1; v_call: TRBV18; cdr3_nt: TGTGCCAGCTCACCACAGGGGGCTAGCAATCAGCCCCAGCATTTT; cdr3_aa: CASSPQGASNQPQHF
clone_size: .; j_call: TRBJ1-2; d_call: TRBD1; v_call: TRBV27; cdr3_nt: TGTGCCAGCAGTTTAGGGGCCGGACAGGGGCTTGGCTACACCTTC; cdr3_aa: CASSLGAGQGLGYTF
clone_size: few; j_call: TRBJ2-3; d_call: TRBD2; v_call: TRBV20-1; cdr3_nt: TGCAGAGTAGCCCCTACCCTAGCGGGGGGGCCTGGTTACACAGATACGCAGTATTTT; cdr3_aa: CRVAPTLAGGPGYTDTQYF
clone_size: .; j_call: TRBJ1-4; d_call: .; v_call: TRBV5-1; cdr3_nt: TGCGCCAGCAGCAACGGGGGTGCTAATGAAAAACTGTTTTTT; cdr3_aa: CASSNGGANEKLFF
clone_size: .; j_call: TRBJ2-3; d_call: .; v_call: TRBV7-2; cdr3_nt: TGTGCCAGCAGCTTAAAGGGGGGGGAAAGCACAGATACGCAGTATTTT; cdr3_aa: CASSLKGGESTDTQYF
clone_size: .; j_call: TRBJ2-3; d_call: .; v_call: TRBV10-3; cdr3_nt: TGTGCCATCAGGTCTTCCATCGATTTCGATACGCAGTATTTT; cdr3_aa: CAIRSSIDFDTQYF
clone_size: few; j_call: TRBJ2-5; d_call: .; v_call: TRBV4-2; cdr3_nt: TGTGCCAGCAGCCAAAGGGGGGGACGCGGGGAGACCCAGTACTTC; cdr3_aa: CASSQRGGRGETQYF
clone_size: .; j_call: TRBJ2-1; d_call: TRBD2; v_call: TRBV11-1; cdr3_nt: TGTGCCAGCAGCTTAGGGGCGCTAGCGGCGACCTTCAATGAGCAGTTCTTC; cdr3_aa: CASSLGALAATFNEQFF
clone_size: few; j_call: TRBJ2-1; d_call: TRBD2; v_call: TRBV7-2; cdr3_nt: TGTGCCAGCAGCCTCCACCCCTCTAGCGGGGGGGTTGAGCAGTTCTTC; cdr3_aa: CASSLHPSSGGVEQFF
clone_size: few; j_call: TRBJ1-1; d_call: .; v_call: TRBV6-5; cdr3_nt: TGTGCCAGCATTAAGGGGGGGATGAACACTGAAGCTTTCTTT; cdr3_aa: CASIKGGMNTEAFF